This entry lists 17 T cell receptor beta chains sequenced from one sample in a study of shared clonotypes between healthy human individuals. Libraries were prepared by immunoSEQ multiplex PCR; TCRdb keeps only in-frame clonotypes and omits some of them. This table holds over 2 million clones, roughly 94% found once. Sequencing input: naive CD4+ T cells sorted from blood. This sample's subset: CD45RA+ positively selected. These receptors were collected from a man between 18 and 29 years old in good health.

The CDR3 protein is CASSYQGLRGDTQYF. The DNA of the CDR3 is TGTGCCAGCAGCTATCAGGGCCTTCGGGGGGATACGCAGTATTTT. The chain joins TRBV28 to TRBJ2-3, with D perhaps matching TRBD2 (6 bases). CDR1 and CDR2 (germline): MDHEN, SYDVKM. Deletions cut 6 bases from V and 6 bases from J, with 19 bases between. The CDR3 is 15 amino acids.

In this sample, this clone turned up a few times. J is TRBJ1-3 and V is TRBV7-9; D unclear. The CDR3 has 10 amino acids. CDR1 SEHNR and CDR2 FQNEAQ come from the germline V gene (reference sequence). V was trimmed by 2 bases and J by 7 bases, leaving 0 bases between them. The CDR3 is CASSLNTIYF. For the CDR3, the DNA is TGTGCCAGCAGCTTAAACACCATATATTTT.

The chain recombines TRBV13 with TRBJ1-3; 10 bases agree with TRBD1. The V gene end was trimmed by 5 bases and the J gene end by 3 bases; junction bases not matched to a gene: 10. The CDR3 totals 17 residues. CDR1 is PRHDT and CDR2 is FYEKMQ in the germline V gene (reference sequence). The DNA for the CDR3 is TGTGCCAGCAGCACCACTCGGGACAGGGGATTTGGAAACACCATATATTTT. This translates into CASSTTRDRGFGNTIYF.

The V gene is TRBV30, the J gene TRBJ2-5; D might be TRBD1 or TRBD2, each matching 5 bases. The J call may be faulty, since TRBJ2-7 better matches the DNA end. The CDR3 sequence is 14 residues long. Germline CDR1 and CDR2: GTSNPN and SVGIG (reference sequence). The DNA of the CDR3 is TGTGCCTGGAGTTGGGGGATAAGCTCCTACGAGCAGTACTTC. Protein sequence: CAWSWGISSYEQYF.

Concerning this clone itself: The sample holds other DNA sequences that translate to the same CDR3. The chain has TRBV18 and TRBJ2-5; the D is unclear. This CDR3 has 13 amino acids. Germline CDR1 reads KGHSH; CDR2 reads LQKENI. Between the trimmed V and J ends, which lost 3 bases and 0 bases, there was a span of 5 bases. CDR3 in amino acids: CASSPLDQETQYF. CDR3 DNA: TGTGCCAGCTCACCCTTGGACCAAGAGACCCAGTACTTC.

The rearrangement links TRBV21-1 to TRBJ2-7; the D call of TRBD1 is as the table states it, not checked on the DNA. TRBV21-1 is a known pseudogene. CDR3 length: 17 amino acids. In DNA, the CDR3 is TGTGCCAGCAGCAAACCCGAGGACAGGGAATTTTTCCACGAGCAGTACTTC. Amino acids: CASSKPEDREFFHEQYF.

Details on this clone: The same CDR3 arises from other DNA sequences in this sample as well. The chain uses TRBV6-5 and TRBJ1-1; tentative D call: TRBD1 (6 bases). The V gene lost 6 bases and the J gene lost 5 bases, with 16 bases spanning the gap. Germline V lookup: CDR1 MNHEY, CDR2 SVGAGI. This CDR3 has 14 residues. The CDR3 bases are TGTGCCAGCAGGCCATCGGGGGCGCGAACTGAAGCTTTCTTT. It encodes CASRPSGARTEAFF.

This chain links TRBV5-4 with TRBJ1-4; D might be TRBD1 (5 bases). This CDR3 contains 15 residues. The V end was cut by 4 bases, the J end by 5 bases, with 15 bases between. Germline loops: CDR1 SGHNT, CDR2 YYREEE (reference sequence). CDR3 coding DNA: TGTGCCAGCAGCCCTCAGGGAAGCCCGAATGAAAAACTGTTTTTT. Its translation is CASSPQGSPNEKLFF.

This CDR3 reads CASLGVDTEAFF. The CDR3 DNA reads TGTGCCAGCCTTGGAGTGGACACTGAAGCTTTCTTT. The chain joins TRBV6-5 to TRBJ1-1; no reliable D call. The CDR3 runs to 12 residues. CDR1 MNHEY and CDR2 SVGAGI come from the germline V gene. V dropped 8 bases and J dropped 3 bases, with 10 bases sitting between them.

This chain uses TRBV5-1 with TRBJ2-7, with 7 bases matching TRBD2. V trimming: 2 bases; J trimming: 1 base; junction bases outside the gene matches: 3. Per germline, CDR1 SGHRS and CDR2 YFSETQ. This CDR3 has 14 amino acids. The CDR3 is CASSFGEGSYEQYF. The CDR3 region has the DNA TGCGCCAGCAGCTTTGGGGAGGGTTCCTACGAGCAGTACTTC.

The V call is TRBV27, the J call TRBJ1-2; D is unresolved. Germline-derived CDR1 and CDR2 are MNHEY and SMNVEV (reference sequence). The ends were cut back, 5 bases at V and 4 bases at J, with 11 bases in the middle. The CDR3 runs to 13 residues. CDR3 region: CASSSGLFYGYTF. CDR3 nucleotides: TGTGCCAGCAGTAGTGGATTGTTCTATGGCTACACCTTC.

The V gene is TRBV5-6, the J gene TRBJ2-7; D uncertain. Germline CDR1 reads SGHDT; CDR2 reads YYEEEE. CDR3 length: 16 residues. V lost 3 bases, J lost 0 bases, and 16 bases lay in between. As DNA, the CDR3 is TGTGCCAGCAGCTGGGTGATAGGAATTAGCTCCTACGAGCAGTACTTC. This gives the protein CASSWVIGISSYEQYF.

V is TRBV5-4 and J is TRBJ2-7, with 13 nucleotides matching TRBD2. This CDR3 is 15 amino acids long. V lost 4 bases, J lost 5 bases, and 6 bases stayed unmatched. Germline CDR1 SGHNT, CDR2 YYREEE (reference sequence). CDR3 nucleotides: TGTGCCAGCAGCGCTCCGGGACTAGCGGGAAACGAGCAGTACTTC. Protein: CASSAPGLAGNEQYF.

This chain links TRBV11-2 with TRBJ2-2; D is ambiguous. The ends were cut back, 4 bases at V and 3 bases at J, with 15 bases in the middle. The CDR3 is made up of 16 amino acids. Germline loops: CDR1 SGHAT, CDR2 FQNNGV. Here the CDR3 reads CASSSQPWADTGELFF. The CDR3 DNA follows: TGTGCCAGCAGCTCCCAACCCTGGGCGGACACCGGGGAGCTGTTTTTT.

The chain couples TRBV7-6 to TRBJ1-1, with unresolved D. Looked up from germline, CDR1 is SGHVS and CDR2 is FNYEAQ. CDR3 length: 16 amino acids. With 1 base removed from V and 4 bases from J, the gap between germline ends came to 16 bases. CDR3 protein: CASSLGMEATSTEAFF. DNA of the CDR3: TGTGCCAGCAGCTTAGGGATGGAGGCGACCAGCACTGAAGCTTTCTTT.

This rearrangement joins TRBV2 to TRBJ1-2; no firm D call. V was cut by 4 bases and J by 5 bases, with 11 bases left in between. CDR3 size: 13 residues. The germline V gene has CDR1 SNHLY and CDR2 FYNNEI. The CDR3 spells CASSVEQKYGYTF. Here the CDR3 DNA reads TGTGCCAGCAGTGTAGAACAGAAGTATGGCTACACCTTC.

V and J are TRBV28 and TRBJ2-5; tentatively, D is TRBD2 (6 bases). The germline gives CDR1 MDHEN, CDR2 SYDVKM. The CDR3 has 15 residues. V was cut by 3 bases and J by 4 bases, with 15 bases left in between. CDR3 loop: CASSFLSGGIETQYF. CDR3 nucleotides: TGTGCCAGCAGTTTCCTCTCTGGGGGGATAGAGACCCAGTACTTC.